This T cell receptor (beta chain) emerged from a study of HIV-infected patients and healthy controls. cDNA was made from 400 to 500 ng RNA using alpha and beta constant primers. Each of the alpha and beta chains got its own library through chain-specific third strand synthesis with indices. TCRdb ran MiXCR on the 5' RACE reads and lists one entry per CDR3 protein. Here the sample spans about 12,000 distinct CDR3 sequences, approximately 10% being singletons. This clonotype was detected many times. No cell fractionation was done, so the repertoire covers all unsorted peripheral blood T cells. Trimming left V 1 base short and J 6 bases short, with 16 bases between. Germline V gene lookup returns CDR1 SGHAT and CDR2 FQNNGV. The CDR3 consists of 16 residues.

Sequencing used blood. The TCR sequence derives from an adult in good health. The rearrangement links TRBV11-2 to TRBJ2-1; possible D gene TRBD2, 7 bases. The CDR3 loop is CASSLVGGGRANEQFF. The CDR3 region has the DNA TGTGCCAGCAGCTTAGTGGGGGGGGGGCGAGCCAATGAGCAGTTCTTC. Combining the CDR3 with reference TRBV11-2 and TRBJ2-1 gives the whole variable domain EAGVAQSPRYKIIEKRQSVAFWCNPISGHATLYWYQQILGQGPKLLIQFQNNGVVDDSQLPKDRFSAERLKGVDSTLKIQPAKLEDSAVYLCASSLVGGGRANEQFFGPGTRLTVL.